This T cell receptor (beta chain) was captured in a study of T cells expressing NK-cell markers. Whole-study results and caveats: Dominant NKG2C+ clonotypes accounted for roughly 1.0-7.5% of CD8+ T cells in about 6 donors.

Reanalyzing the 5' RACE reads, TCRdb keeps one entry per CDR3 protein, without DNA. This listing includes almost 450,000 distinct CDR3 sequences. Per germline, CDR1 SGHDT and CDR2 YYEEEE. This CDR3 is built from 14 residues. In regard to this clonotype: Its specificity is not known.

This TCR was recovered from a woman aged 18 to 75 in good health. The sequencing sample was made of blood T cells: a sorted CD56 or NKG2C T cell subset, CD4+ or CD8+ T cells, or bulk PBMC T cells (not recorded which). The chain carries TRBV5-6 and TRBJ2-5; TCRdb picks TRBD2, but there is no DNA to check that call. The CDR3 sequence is CASSFGGFQETQYF. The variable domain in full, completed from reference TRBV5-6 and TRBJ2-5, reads DAGVTQSPTHLIKTRGQQVTLRCSPKSGHDTVSWYQQALGQGPQFIFQYYEEEERQRGNFPDRFSGHQFPNYSSELNVNALLLGDSALYLCASSFGGFQETQYFGPGTRLLVL.